The rows below give T cell receptor beta chains drawn from one sample of a study of blood T cell repertoires in COVID-19. The assay was immunoSEQ multiplex PCR, and TCRdb's table has in-frame clones only and misses some. This sample has 50,000 to 65,000 clones; 88% occur once, and the top ten carry roughly 3.9%. The sequencing sample was made of peripheral blood. These receptors all come from a man over 45 with active COVID-19. The CDR3 runs from the conserved cysteine through the conserved F or W. The D gene is left open where the match is weak. Clone size appears in some rows only: once, few, many, or a class for an expanded clone.

V gene	D gene	J gene	clone size	CDR3 DNA	CDR3 protein
TRBV6-4	TRBD1	TRBJ2-1	-	TGTGCCAGCGCCCGGGACAGTTTCTACAATGAGCAGTTCTTC	CASARDSFYNEQFF
TRBV12-5	-	TRBJ2-7	-	TGTGCTAGTGGTTTTTCTTATACAGCGGGCTACGAGCAGTACTTC	CASGFSYTAGYEQYF
TRBV6-2/TRBV6-3	-	TRBJ1-5	-	TGTGCCAGCAGCCGAAATTCCCTCCGGAGAATGAATCAGCCCCAGCATTTT	CASSRNSLRRMNQPQHF
TRBV4-1	-	TRBJ2-5	-	TGCGCCAGCAGCCAAGACACTAGTATATCAACGGAGACCCAGTACTTC	CASSQDTSISTETQYF
TRBV5-1	TRBD1	TRBJ1-2	-	TGCGCCAGCAGCTTGAATACAGGGGGGGTCTATGGCTACACCTTC	CASSLNTGGVYGYTF
TRBV19	-	TRBJ1-4	-	TGCGCCACCGGACAGCGTGCAACTAATGAAAAACTGTTTTTT	CATGQRATNEKLFF
TRBV6-5	TRBD1	TRBJ1-1	-	TGTGCCAGCAGTTACCGGGGACAGGGCGACACTGAAGCTTTCTTT	CASSYRGQGDTEAFF
TRBV6-5	-	TRBJ1-4	-	TGTGCCAGCACCTCACCAGGGGCGTTTGGTGAAAAACTGTTTTTT	CASTSPGAFGEKLFF
TRBV6-5	-	TRBJ1-6	-	TGTGCCAGCAGTTACGCAGGGAATAATTCACCCCTCCACTTT	CASSYAGNNSPLHF
TRBV6-1	TRBD2	TRBJ2-1	-	TGTGCCAGCAGTGACCCCCACGGGGGGGCCGGACTGTTCTTC	CASSDPHGGAGLFF
TRBV15	TRBD1	TRBJ1-2	-	TGTGCCACCAGCAGAGATCGCACAGGGGGTGACTACACCTTC	CATSRDRTGGDYTF
TRBV19	TRBD1	TRBJ1-1	-	TGTGCCAGTAGTATAGACAGGGGGACTGAAGCTTTCTTT	CASSIDRGTEAFF
TRBV19	TRBD2	TRBJ2-5	-	TGTGCCAGTAGTATCGGCGGGGGGGGTGAGACCCAGTACTTC	CASSIGGGGETQYF
TRBV27	TRBD1	TRBJ2-2	once	TGTGCCAGCAGCCTGGGACAGGGGATAGGGGAGCTGTTTTTT	CASSLGQGIGELFF
TRBV4-1	TRBD1	TRBJ1-2	-	TGCGCCAGCAGCCAAGATGGCGGGACAGGGTATGGCTACACCTTC	CASSQDGGTGYGYTF
TRBV2	TRBD1	TRBJ1-5	-	TGTGCCAGCAGGGGACAGGGCATCAATCAGCCCCAGCATTTT	CASRGQGINQPQHF
TRBV6-1	-	TRBJ1-2	-	TGTGCCAGCAGTGAAGTGCAGTTCGGCGGCGGGAGGGTCAATGGCTACACCTTC	CASSEVQFGGGRVNGYTF
TRBV19	TRBD1	TRBJ2-3	once	TGTGCCAGTAGTAAGGGTTCAGGGGGCCCTAGCACAGATACGCAGTATTTT	CASSKGSGGPSTDTQYF
TRBV6-5	-	TRBJ2-1	-	TGTGCCAGCAGGACGGGGGGCCTGGTATGGAATGAGCAGTTCTTC	CASRTGGLVWNEQFF